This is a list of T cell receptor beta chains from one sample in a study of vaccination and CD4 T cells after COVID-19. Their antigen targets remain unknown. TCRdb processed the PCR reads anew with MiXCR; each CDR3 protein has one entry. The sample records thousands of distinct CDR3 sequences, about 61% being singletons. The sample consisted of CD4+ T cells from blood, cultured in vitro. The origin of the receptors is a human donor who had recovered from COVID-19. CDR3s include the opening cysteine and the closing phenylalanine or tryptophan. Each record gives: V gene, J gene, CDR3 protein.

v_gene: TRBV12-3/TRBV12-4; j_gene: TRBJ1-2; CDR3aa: CASRRDRGHYGYTF
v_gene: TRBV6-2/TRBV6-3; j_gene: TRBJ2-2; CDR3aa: CASRSGGTIGTGELFF
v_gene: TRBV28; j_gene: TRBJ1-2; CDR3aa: CASSPPTGSYGYTF
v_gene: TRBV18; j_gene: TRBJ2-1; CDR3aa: CASSPLAGSYNEQFF
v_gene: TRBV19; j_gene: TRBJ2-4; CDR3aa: CASSATGGAENIQYF
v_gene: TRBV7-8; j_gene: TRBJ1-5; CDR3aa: CASSLEWGLDQPQHF
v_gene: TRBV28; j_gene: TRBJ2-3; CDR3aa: CASSLGGRASTDTQYF
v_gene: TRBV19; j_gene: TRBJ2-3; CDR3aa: CASSTAVADTQYF
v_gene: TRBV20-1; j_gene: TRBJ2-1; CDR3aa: CSAIGWGRSSYNEQFF
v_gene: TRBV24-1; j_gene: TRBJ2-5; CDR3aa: CATSDLWGAETQYF
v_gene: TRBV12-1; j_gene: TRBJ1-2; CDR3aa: CASSGTDSFYGYTF
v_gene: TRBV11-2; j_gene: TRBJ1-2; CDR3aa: CASSSGGAGFVGYTF
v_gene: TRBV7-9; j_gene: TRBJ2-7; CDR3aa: CASSLTGPSDEQYF
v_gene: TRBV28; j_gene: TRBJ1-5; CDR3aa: CASSLQGQGFQPQHF